A single sample is the source of the 27 T cell receptor beta chains below, sequenced in a study of blood T cell repertoires in COVID-19 (dated by TCRdb to the early 2020s). The library came from the immunoSEQ multiplex PCR assay. The table comes from immuneACCESS by way of TCRdb, which keeps in-frame sequences with V and J called. Part of the clones is missing from these tables; in studies checked, under half for an unresolved V gene and the rest for unknown reasons. This sample gives roughly 100,000 clones in total; 75% to 90% of them show up just once. Around 1.6% of the sample is taken by the ten largest. Material: peripheral blood. The receptor set was obtained from a man aged 80 or over with acute or convalescent COVID-19.

The chain recombines TRBV6-5 with TRBJ2-7; TRBD1 matches 10 bases. The CDR3 is made up of 12 amino acids. Germline assignment: CDR1 MNHEY and CDR2 SVGAGI. V lost 5 bases and J lost 6; bases outside the gene matches: 1. The CDR3: CASSRTGGEQYF. In nucleotides, the CDR3 is TGTGCCAGCAGTAGGACAGGGGGCGAGCAGTACTTC.

This rearrangement joins TRBV6-5 to TRBJ2-1, with 10 nucleotides matching TRBD2. The germline V gene encodes CDR1 MNHEY and CDR2 SVGAGI. This CDR3 is 15 amino acids long. With V trimmed by 6 bases and J by 8 bases, 10 bases remained unmatched. DNA for the CDR3: TGTGCCAGCAGCCGTCCTAGCGGGAGTATGGATGAGCAGTTCTTC. This codes for CASSRPSGSMDEQFF.

V usage is TRBV5-1 and J usage is TRBJ2-3; TRBD1 agrees at 8 bases. There are 16 residues in the CDR3. The V gene's germline CDR1 is SGHRS and CDR2 YFSETQ. The V and J ends lost 2 bases and 4 bases, in that order; junction bases with no gene match: 9. Written as DNA, the CDR3 is TGCGCCAGCAGCTTAAACCGGGACAGGTCCCCAGATACGCAGTATTTT. This encodes CASSLNRDRSPDTQYF.

The chain links TRBV28 to TRBJ1-5, with D possibly TRBD1 on 5 matching bases. CDR3 length: 15 amino acids. Trimming shortened V by 5 bases and J by 1 base, and 12 bases separated the two germline ends. Germline V gene data show CDR1 as MDHEN and CDR2 as SYDVKM. The CDR3 protein is CASSTQGLSNQPQHF. Written as DNA, the CDR3 is TGTGCCAGCAGTACTCAGGGTTTAAGCAATCAGCCCCAGCATTTT. The entire variable domain, with the rest obtained from reference TRBV28 and TRBJ1-5, is as follows: DVKVTQSSRYLVKRTGEKVFLECVQDMDHENMFWYRQDPGLGLRLIYFSYDVKMKEKGDIPEGYSVSREKKERFSLILESASTNQTSMYLCASSTQGLSNQPQHFGDGTRLSIL.

The rearrangement joins TRBV11-2 to TRBJ1-6; D possibly corresponds to TRBD1 (6 bases). The length of the CDR3 is 14 residues. The germline V gene encodes CDR1 SGHAT and CDR2 FQNNGV. The germline V and J ends were trimmed by 1 base and 11 bases, with 12 bases remaining between them. The DNA of the CDR3 is TGTGCCAGCAGCTTAGGGATGGACAGCACACCCCTCCACTTT. Protein: CASSLGMDSTPLHF. Based on the CDR3 plus reference TRBV11-2 and TRBJ1-6, the full variable domain is EAGVAQSPRYKIIEKRQSVAFWCNPISGHATLYWYQQILGQGPKLLIQFQNNGVVDDSQLPKDRFSAERLKGVDSTLKIQPAKLEDSAVYLCASSLGMDSTPLHFGNGTRLTVT.

The table lists this clone with a few counts. The chain has TRBV20-1 and TRBJ2-5; TRBD2 matches at 8 bases. The CDR3 totals 16 residues. Germline CDR1 and CDR2: DFQATT and SNEGSKA (reference sequence). V gave up 3 bases and J gave up 3 bases; unmatched junction bases: 12. Written as DNA, the CDR3 is TGCAGTGCTAGTGGGTACGGGAGGGGGGTGGAAGAGACCCAGTACTTC. Translated: CSASGYGRGVEETQYF.

J is TRBJ2-2 and V is TRBV7-3, with D perhaps matching TRBD2 (5 bases). Trimming cost V 6 bases and J 6 bases, with 11 bases left between them. Germline CDR1 reads SGHTA; CDR2 reads FQGTGA. This CDR3 spans 13 amino acids. The CDR3 nucleotides are TGTGCCAGCAGACGGGATCTGGCCGGGGAGCTGTTTTTT. It yields the protein CASRRDLAGELFF.

The chain combines TRBV19 with TRBJ2-7, with 10 bases identical to TRBD1. V lost 4 bases, J lost 5 bases, and 2 bases stayed unmatched. The CDR3 is 13 residues long. Per germline, CDR1 LNHDA and CDR2 SQIVND (reference sequence). This chain's CDR3 is CASSRQGADEQYF. The CDR3 DNA reads as TGTGCCAGTAGTAGACAGGGGGCTGACGAGCAGTACTTC.

The chain uses TRBV19 and TRBJ1-5, with D maybe TRBD1 (6 bases). Trimming left V 5 bases short and J 3 bases short, with 14 bases between. This CDR3 comprises 15 residues. The germline V gene encodes CDR1 LNHDA and CDR2 SQIVND (reference sequence). The DNA of the CDR3 is TGTGCCAGTAGTGCCGGGACACACGCCAATCAGCCCCAGCATTTT. It codes for CASSAGTHANQPQHF.

The chain joins TRBV27 to TRBJ2-3; possibly TRBD2 for D (5 bases). The ends were cut back, 6 bases at V and 0 bases at J, with 19 bases in the middle. CDR1 is MNHEY, CDR2 SMNVEV, per germline (reference sequence). CDR3 length: 17 amino acids. The CDR3 nucleotides read TGTGCCAGCAGAAATATCGGTGGGGAGTCAAGCACAGATACGCAGTATTTT. It translates to CASRNIGGESSTDTQYF.

The V and J genes are TRBV5-5 and TRBJ1-1; TRBD1 is a possible D gene (5 bases). CDR1 SGHKS and CDR2 YYEKEE come from the germline V gene (reference sequence). With 0 bases removed from V and 4 bases from J, the gap between germline ends came to 10 bases. The CDR3 contains 14 residues. Here the CDR3 DNA reads TGTGCCAGCAGCTTGGTGTATAGGGGCACTGAAGCTTTCTTT. This translates into CASSLVYRGTEAFF. Full variable domain (rest looked up from reference TRBV5-5 and TRBJ1-1): DAGVTQSPTHLIKTRGQQVTLRCSPISGHKSVSWYQQVLGQGPQFIFQYYEKEERGRGNFPDRFSARQFPNYSSELNVNALLLGDSALYLCASSLVYRGTEAFFGQGTRLTVV.

The J gene is TRBJ1-1, the V gene TRBV18; D gene uncertain. This CDR3 spans 15 amino acids. V gave up 0 bases and J gave up 6 bases, with 14 bases separating them. The germline V gene has CDR1 KGHSH and CDR2 LQKENI. The CDR3 here is CASSPPSGRIAEAFF. The CDR3 region has the DNA TGTGCCAGCTCACCACCGAGCGGCAGGATCGCTGAAGCTTTCTTT.

The rearrangement joins TRBV6-6 to TRBJ1-6; D not resolved. V was pared by 8 bases and J by 7 bases, with 12 bases between. The length of the CDR3 is 13 residues. Germline V gene sequence: CDR1 MNHNY, CDR2 SVGAGI (reference sequence). CDR3: CASSLSSNSPLHF. The CDR3 DNA reads as TGTGCCAGCTCCCTATCAAGCAATTCACCCCTCCACTTT.

The J gene is TRBJ2-2, the V gene TRBV10-2; D remains unclear. Germline values: CDR1 WSHSY, CDR2 SAAADI. Trimming pared 0 bases from V and 4 bases from J, leaving 9 bases between. The CDR3 totals 15 residues. In DNA form, the CDR3 reads TGCGCCAGCAGTGAGTCGAGACTGCCCACCGGGGAGCTGTTTTTT. Residues: CASSESRLPTGELFF.

The V call is TRBV30, the J call TRBJ1-1; 9 bases match TRBD1. CDR3 length: 13 amino acids. The germline CDR1 and CDR2 sequences are GTSNPN and SVGIG (reference sequence). Unmatched junction bases numbered 4, after V lost 7 bases and J lost 1 base. CDR3 DNA sequence: TGTGCCTATCGACAGGGGGGGAACACTGAAGCTTTCTTT. This sequence encodes CAYRQGGNTEAFF.

The chain couples TRBV7-2 to TRBJ2-3; D remains unclear. Germline V gene lookup returns CDR1 SGHTA and CDR2 FQGNSA. Trimming pared 4 bases from V and 1 base from J, leaving 9 bases between. The CDR3 totals 14 residues. The CDR3 sequence: CASSSETGTDTQYF. The CDR3 DNA reads TGTGCCAGCAGCTCAGAGACTGGCACAGATACGCAGTATTTT.

This rearrangement joins TRBV7-2 to TRBJ2-3, with D possibly TRBD2 on 5 matching bases. CDR3 length: 14 amino acids. Germline CDR1 is SGHTA and CDR2 is FQGNSA. Trimming left V 5 bases short and J 6 bases short, with 15 bases between. The CDR3 loop is CASSPSAVMDTQYF. CDR3 DNA sequence: TGTGCCAGCAGCCCCTCAGCGGTTATGGATACGCAGTATTTT.

V usage is TRBV28 and J usage is TRBJ2-7; 11 bases line up with TRBD2. The CDR3 length is 16 residues. The V segment lost 3 bases and the J segment 7 bases; nucleotides outside the gene matches: 11. From germline, CDR1 is MDHEN and CDR2 SYDVKM. In DNA form, the CDR3 reads TGTGCCAGCAGTTTTTCGGCGACTAGCGGGACCTCGGAGCAGTACTTC. It specifies CASSFSATSGTSEQYF.

CDR3 sequence reads: CASSSNQGNSYNEQFF. In nucleotides, the CDR3 is TGTGCCAGCAGCTCTAATCAGGGGAACTCCTACAATGAGCAGTTCTTC. This rearrangement joins TRBV7-2 to TRBJ2-1, with D maybe TRBD1 (6 bases). This CDR3 has 16 residues. CDR1 is SGHTA and CDR2 is FQGNSA in the germline V gene. Trimming removed 4 bases from V and 0 bases from J, with 13 bases in between.

CDR3 bases: TGTGCCAGCAGCTTAGTGACAGGGCTTTTGAACACTGAAGCTTTCTTT. Its protein is CASSLVTGLLNTEAFF. The V gene is TRBV7-2, the J gene TRBJ1-1; 7 nucleotides agree with TRBD1. V shed 1 base, J shed 0 bases, and the junction held 5 bases outside the gene matches. Germline V gene lookup returns CDR1 SGHTA and CDR2 FQGNSA. The CDR3 is 16 amino acids.

This clone showed up just a few times. This chain links TRBV10-3 with TRBJ1-1; D not certain. V dropped 5 bases and J dropped 0 bases, with 7 bases sitting between them. The CDR3 sequence is 13 residues long. In germline, CDR1 is ENHRY, CDR2 SYGVKD. The DNA for the CDR3 is TGTGCCATCAGTCAACAGATGAACACTGAAGCTTTCTTT. Its translation: CAISQQMNTEAFF.

Details on this clone: The same CDR3 also results from other DNA sequences found in this sample. The chain joins TRBV7-8 to TRBJ2-7, with TRBD1 matching over 7 bases. Germline V gene sequence: CDR1 SGHVS, CDR2 FQNEAQ. V shed 2 bases and J 1 base; nucleotides not matched to a gene: 2. The CDR3 is 14 residues long. As DNA, the CDR3 is TGTGCCAGCAGCTTAAGGGACAGTTCCTACGAGCAGTACTTC. Its translation: CASSLRDSSYEQYF.

This chain joins TRBV4-3 and TRBJ2-3; TRBD1 matches at 8 bases. V lost 1 base to trimming and J lost 2 bases; unmatched junction nucleotides: 2. CDR1 is LGHNA and CDR2 is YSLEER in the germline V gene. The CDR3 contains 15 residues. The CDR3 sequence: CASSQATGVTDTQYF. CDR3 in DNA: TGCGCCAGCAGCCAAGCGACAGGGGTCACAGATACGCAGTATTTT.

The chain uses TRBV14 and TRBJ2-7; 9 bases map to TRBD2. This CDR3 region has 14 residues. V trimming: 5 bases; J trimming: 3 bases; junction bases outside the gene matches: 5. CDR1 and CDR2 from the germline V gene are SGHDN and FVKESK. The CDR3 loop reads CASSVGLAIYEQYF. DNA of the CDR3: TGTGCCAGCAGCGTGGGACTAGCAATCTACGAGCAGTACTTC.

The chain is built from TRBV30 and TRBJ2-7; TRBD1 matches 9 bases. CDR1 and CDR2 (germline): GTSNPN, SVGIG (reference sequence). The trim removed 5 bases at V and 12 bases at J, leaving 8 bases unmatched. This CDR3 has 11 residues. The CDR3 sequence is CAWGDRDRVYF. CDR3 in DNA: TGTGCCTGGGGGGACCGGGACAGGGTGTACTTC.

This chain joins TRBV9 and TRBJ2-2; D not resolved. The CDR3 length is 13 residues. Germline V gene sequence: CDR1 SGDLS, CDR2 YYNGEE. V lost 2 bases and J 7 bases, leaving 9 bases between the germline ends. CDR3 DNA: TGTGCCAGCAGCGTTTTTCTCGGCGGGGAGCTGTTTTTT. Translation gives CASSVFLGGELFF.

This clone was detected only a few times. The CDR3 DNA reads as TGCGCCAGCAGCCAAGGGACTAGGGGCGAGCAGTACTTC. Protein sequence: CASSQGTRGEQYF. The chain is built from TRBV4-3 and TRBJ2-7, with 7 positions matching TRBD2. CDR3 size: 13 residues. Germline assignment: CDR1 LGHNA and CDR2 YSLEER. V lost 1 base to trimming and J lost 6 bases; unmatched junction nucleotides: 3.